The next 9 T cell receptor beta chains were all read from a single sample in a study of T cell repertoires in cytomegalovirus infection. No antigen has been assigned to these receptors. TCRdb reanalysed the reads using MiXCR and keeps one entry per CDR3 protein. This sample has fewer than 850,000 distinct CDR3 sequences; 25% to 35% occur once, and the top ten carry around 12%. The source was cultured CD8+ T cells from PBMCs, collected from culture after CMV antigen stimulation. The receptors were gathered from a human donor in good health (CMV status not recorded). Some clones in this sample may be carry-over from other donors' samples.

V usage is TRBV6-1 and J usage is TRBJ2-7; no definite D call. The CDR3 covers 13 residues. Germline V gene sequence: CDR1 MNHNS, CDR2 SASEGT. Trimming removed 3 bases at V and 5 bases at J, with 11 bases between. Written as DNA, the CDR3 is TGTGCCAGCAGTGATAGTAGGCTAGACGAGCAGTACGTC. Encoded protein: CASSDSRLDEQYV.

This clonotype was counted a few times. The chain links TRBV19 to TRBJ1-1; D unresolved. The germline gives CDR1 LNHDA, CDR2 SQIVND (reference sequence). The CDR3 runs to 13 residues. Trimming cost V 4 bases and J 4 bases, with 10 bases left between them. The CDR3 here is CASSKRVGTEAFF. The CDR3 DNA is TGTGCCAGTAGTAAGCGGGTCGGCACTGAAGCTTTCTTT. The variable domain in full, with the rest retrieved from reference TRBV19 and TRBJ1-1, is DGGITQSPKYLFRKEGQNVTLSCEQNLNHDAMYWYRQDPGQGLRLIYYSQIVNDFQKGDIAEGYSVSREKKESFPLTVTSAQKNPTAFYLCASSKRVGTEAFFGQGTRLTVV.

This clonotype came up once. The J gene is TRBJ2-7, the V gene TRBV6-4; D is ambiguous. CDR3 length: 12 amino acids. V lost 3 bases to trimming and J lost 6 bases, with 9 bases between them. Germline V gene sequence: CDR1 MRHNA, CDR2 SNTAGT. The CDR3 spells CASSEENGEQYV. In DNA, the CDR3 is TGTGCCAGCAGTGAGGAGAATGGCGAGCAGTACGTC.

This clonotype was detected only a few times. This CDR3 reads CAISHTLSALGGTDTQYF. CDR3 in DNA: TGTGCCATCAGCCATACCCTTAGCGCCTTAGGGGGAACAGATACGCAGTATTTT. The J gene is TRBJ2-3, the V gene TRBV10-3; tentative D call: TRBD1 (6 bases). This CDR3 is 18 amino acids long. CDR1 is ENHRY, CDR2 SYGVKD, per germline. Between the trimmed V and J ends, which lost 6 bases and 3 bases, there was a span of 25 bases.

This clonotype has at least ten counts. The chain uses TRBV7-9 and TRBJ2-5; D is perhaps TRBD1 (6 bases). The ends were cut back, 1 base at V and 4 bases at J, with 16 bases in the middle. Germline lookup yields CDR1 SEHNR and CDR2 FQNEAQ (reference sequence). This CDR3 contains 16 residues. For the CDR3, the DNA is TGTGCCAGCAGCTTAGGTCAAACCGGGACAATAGAGACCCAGTACTTC. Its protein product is CASSLGQTGTIETQYF.

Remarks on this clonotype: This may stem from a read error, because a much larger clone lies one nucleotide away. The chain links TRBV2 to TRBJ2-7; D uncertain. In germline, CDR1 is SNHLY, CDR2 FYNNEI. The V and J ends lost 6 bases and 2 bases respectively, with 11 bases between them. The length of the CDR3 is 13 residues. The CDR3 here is CASSVPEAYEQYF. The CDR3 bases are TGTGCCAGCAGCGTGCCTGAAGCCTACGAGCAGTACTTC.

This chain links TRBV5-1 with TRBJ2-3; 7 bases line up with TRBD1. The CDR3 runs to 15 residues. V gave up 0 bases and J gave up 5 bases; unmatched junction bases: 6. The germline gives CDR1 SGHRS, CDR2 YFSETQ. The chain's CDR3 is CASSLADREIDTQYF. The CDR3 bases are TGCGCCAGCAGCTTGGCCGACAGGGAGATAGATACGCAGTATTTT.

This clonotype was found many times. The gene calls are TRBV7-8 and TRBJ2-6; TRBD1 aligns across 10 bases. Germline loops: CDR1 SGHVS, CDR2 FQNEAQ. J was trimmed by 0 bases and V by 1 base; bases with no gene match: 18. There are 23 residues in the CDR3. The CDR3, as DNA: TGTGCCAGCAGCTTAGTTCAGGGACAGGGGACCTTTTTAACTCTCTCTGGGGCCAACGTCCTGACTTTC. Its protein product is CASSLVQGQGTFLTLSGANVLTF.

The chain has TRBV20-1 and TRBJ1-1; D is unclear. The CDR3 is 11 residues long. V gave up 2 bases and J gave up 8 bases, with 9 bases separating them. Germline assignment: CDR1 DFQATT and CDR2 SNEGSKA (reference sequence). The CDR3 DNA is TGCAGTGCTAGATGGGCAGGAGAAGCTTTCTTT. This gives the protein CSARWAGEAFF.